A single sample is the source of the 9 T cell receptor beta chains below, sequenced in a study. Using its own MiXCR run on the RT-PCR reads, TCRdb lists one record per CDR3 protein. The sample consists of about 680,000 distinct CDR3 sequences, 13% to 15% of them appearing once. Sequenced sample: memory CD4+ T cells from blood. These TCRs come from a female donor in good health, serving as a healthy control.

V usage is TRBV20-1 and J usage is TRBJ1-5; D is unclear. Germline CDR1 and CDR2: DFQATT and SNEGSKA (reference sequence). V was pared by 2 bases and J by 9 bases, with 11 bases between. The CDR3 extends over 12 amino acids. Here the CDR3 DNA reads TGCAGTGCTAGAATTCCGGTCGGGCCCCAGCATTTT. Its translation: CSARIPVGPQHF.

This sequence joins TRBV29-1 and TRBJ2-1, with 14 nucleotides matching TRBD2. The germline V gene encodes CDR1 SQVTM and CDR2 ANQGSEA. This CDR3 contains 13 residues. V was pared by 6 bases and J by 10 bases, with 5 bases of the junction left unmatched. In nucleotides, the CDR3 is TGCAGCGTACCGGGACTAGCGGGAGAAGAGCAGTTCTTC. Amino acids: CSVPGLAGEEQFF.

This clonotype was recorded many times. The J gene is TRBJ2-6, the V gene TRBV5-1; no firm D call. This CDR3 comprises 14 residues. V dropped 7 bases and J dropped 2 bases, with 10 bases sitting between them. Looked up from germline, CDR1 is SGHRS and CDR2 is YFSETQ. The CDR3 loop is CASRTAPGANVLTF. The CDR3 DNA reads TGCGCCAGCCGGACGGCCCCTGGGGCCAACGTCCTGACTTTC.

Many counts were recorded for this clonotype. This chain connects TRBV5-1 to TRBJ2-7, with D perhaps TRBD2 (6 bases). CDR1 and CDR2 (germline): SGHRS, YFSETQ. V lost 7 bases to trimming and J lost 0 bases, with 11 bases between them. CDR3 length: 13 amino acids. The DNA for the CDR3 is TGCGCCAGCCAGGAGGGAAGCTCCTACGAGCAGTACTTC. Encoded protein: CASQEGSSYEQYF.

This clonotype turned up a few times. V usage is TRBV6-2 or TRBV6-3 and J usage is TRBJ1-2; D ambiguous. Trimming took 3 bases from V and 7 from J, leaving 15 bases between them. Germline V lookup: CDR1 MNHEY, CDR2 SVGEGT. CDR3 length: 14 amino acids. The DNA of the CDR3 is TGTGCCAGCAGTTATGAACCCGAGTTGAGTGGCTACACCTTC. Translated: CASSYEPELSGYTF.

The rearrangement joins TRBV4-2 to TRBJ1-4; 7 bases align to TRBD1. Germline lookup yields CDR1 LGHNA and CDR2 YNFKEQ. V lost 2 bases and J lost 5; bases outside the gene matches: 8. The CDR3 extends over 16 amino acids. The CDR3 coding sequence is TGTGCCAGCAGCCAATCTCCGGGACAGAGAAATGAAAAACTGTTTTTT. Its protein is CASSQSPGQRNEKLFF.

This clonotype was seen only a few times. The CDR3 coding sequence is TGTGCCAGCAGCTTAGCGTTTCTAGGTAATGAGCAGTTCTTC. Residues: CASSLAFLGNEQFF. The chain links TRBV7-9 to TRBJ2-1; D not certain. With 0 bases removed from V and 7 bases from J, the gap between germline ends came to 10 bases. The CDR3 extends over 14 amino acids. Germline CDR1 reads SEHNR; CDR2 reads FQNEAQ (reference sequence).

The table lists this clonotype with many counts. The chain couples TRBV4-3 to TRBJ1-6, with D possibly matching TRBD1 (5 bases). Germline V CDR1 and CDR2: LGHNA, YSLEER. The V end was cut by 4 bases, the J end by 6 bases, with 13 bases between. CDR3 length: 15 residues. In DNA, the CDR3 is TGCGCCAGCAGCCTCGAGAGGGGTACTAATTCACCCCTCCACTTT. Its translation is CASSLERGTNSPLHF.

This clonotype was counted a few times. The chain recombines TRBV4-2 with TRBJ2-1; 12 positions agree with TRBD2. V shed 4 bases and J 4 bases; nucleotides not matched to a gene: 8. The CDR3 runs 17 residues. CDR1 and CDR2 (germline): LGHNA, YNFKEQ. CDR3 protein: CASSLEGLAGPYNEQFF. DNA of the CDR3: TGTGCCAGCAGCCTAGAAGGACTAGCGGGACCTTACAATGAGCAGTTCTTC.